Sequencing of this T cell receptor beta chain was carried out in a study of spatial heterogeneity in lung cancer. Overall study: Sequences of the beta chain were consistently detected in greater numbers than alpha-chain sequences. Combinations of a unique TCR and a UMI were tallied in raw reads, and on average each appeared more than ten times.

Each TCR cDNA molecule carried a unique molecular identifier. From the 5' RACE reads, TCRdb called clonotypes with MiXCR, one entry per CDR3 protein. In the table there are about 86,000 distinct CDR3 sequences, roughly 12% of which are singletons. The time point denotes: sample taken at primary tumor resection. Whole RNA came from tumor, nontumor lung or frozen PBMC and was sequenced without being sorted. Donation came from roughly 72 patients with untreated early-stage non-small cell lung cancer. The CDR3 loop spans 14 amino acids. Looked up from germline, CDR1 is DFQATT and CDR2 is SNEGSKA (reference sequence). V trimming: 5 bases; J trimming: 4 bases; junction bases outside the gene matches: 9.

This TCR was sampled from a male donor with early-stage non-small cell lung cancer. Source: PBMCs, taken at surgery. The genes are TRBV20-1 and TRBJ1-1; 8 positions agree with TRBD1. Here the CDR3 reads CSAGQGAGGTEAFF. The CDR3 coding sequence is TGCAGTGCTGGCCAGGGGGCGGGGGGCACTGAAGCTTTCTTT.